This T cell receptor (beta chain) originates from a study of beta chain features in type 1 diabetes. The V gene's germline CDR1 is SGHTA and CDR2 FQGNSA. V shed 4 bases and J shed 7 bases, with 17 bases lying between them. This CDR3 is 15 amino acids long. Naive, central memory, regulatory and stem cell-like memory cells within the CD4+ compartment were sorted using CD45RO/CCR7/CD25/CD127/CD95/CD27. The isolated RNA, all of it, was reverse transcribed, so expressed TCRB transcripts were what got sequenced. The table came from immunoSEQ multiplex PCR; TCRdb's copy has only in-frame clones and leaves some out. The sample has a few hundred thousand clones, about 26% seen once.

This receptor was obtained from a young man in good health. Sequencing was performed on central memory CD4+ T cells from blood. V usage is TRBV7-2 and J usage is TRBJ2-4; D perhaps matches TRBD2 (6 bases). The CDR3 here is CASSSDPRGGNIQYF. In nucleotides, the CDR3 is TGTGCCAGCAGCTCAGACCCCCGGGGAGGCAACATTCAGTACTTC.